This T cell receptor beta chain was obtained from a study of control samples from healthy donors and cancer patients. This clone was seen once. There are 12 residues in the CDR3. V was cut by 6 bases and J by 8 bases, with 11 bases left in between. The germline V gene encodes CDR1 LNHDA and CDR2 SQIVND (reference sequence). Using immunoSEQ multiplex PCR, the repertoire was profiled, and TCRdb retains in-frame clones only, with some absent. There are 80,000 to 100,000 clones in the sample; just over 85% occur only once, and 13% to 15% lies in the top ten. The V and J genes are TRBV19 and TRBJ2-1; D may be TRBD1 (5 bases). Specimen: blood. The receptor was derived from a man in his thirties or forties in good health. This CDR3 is CASRNMGHEQFF. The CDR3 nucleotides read TGTGCCAGTAGAAACATGGGGCATGAGCAGTTCTTC.